The 28 T cell receptor beta chains below were found in one sample sequenced in a study of T cells in women clearing cervical HPV infection. Sequencing was performed with immunoSEQ multiplex PCR; in TCRdb, only in-frame clones are kept and a portion is missing. The sample yields tens of thousands of clones, of which the top ten take up roughly 1.2%. Sequencing was done on a sample of blood buffy coat. Receptors were obtained from a woman aged 18 to 75 with a cervical HPV16 infection that either progressed to CIN3+ or cleared (not recorded which).

About this clone itself: Read coverage stops 3 residues before the CDR3 terminus; the germline J gene supplies the remainder. The J gene is TRBJ2-3, the V gene TRBV11-3; D gene unclear. Trimming took 3 bases from V and 3 from J, leaving 4 bases between them. Germline V lookup: CDR1 SGHNT, CDR2 YENEEA. CDR3 size: 12 residues. The CDR3 reads CASSFRTDTQYF. The part of the CDR3 DNA that was read is TGTGCCAGCAGCTTTCGGACAGATACG.

Comments on this clone: With the read ending 3 residues before the CDR3 end, the germline J gene is used to fill in that end. This rearrangement joins TRBV7-6 to TRBJ1-4; D gene uncertain. The V gene lost 3 bases and the J gene lost 0 bases, with 8 bases spanning the gap. The CDR3 spans 15 residues. Germline CDR1 and CDR2: SGHVS and FNYEAQ. CDR3 DNA (partial): TGTGCCAGCAGCTTCAGAGGTTCAACTAATGAAAAA. It codes for CASSFRGSTNEK. The CDR3 as a whole reads CASSFRGSTNEKLFF.

The DNA read from the CDR3 is TGTGCCAGCAGCCCCGGCGGGGCAATCAATCAGCCC. Translating gives CASSPGGAINQP. The whole CDR3 sequence reads CASSPGGAINQPQHF. The gene calls are TRBV5-5 and TRBJ1-5, with D tentatively TRBD1 (5 bases). The read halts 3 residues ahead of the CDR3 end, with the missing end drawn from the germline J gene. Germline values: CDR1 SGHKS, CDR2 YYEKEE (reference sequence). The CDR3 contains 15 residues. V was pared by 4 bases and J by 3 bases, with 14 bases between.

A word on this clone: From the germline J gene comes the end of the CDR3, since the read stops 3 residues before it. The J gene is TRBJ2-5, the V gene TRBV7-2; 9 bases match TRBD1. Germline V gene lookup returns CDR1 SGHTA and CDR2 FQGNSA. The V segment lost 4 bases and the J segment 6 bases; nucleotides outside the gene matches: 9. CDR3 length: 15 residues. The CDR3 region is CASSSGQGITKTQYF. CDR3 DNA, as far as it was read: TGTGCCAGCAGCTCCGGACAGGGGATTACGAAGACC. The full variable domain, in which reference TRBV7-2 and TRBJ2-5 provide the parts outside the CDR3, is GAGVSQSPSNKVTEKGKDVELRCDPISGHTALYWYRQSLGQGLEFLIYFQGNSAPDKSGLPSDRFSAERTGGSVSTLTIQRTQQEDSAVYLCASSSGQGITKTQYFGPGTRLLVL.

About this clone itself: The read ends 3 residues shy of where the CDR3 ends; the end is completed using the germline J gene. The rearrangement links TRBV7-6 to TRBJ2-3; TRBD2 aligns across 7 bases. CDR1 is SGHVS, CDR2 FNYEAQ, per germline. The CDR3 sequence is 13 residues long. The V and J ends lost 5 bases and 4 bases, in that order; junction bases with no gene match: 3. Incomplete CDR3 DNA: TGTGCCAGCAGCGTGGGACTATCAGATACG. This encodes CASSVGLSDT. The entire CDR3 sequence reads CASSVGLSDTQYF.

Concerning this clone itself: The CDR3 extends 3 residues past the end of the read, so its final part is completed from the germline J gene. The chain is built from TRBV11-1 and TRBJ2-5; maybe TRBD1 (6 bases). The CDR3 covers 14 residues. Germline V CDR1 and CDR2: SGHAT, FQDESV (reference sequence). The CDR3 DNA, read in part, is TGTGCCAGCAGCCAGGACAGCCGCACAGATACC. As protein: CASSQDSRTDT. The full CDR3 reads CASSQDSRTDTQYF.

The covered CDR3 bases are TGTGCCAGCAGCCAACAAGAGACC. Translating it yields CASSQQET. The full CDR3 protein is CASSQQETQYF. The rearrangement uses TRBV6-2 or TRBV6-3 and TRBJ2-5; no reliable D call. The observed sequence ends 3 residues before the CDR3 terminus, with the missing tail filled in from the germline J gene. Trimming removed 6 bases from V and 2 bases from J, with 4 bases in between. CDR3 length: 11 amino acids. Germline V lookup: CDR1 MNHEY, CDR2 SVGEGT.

Comments on this clone: Coverage ceases 3 residues before the CDR3 finishes, and the germline J gene fills in the end. This chain joins TRBV7-2 and TRBJ2-5; 7 positions agree with TRBD2. Germline-derived CDR1 and CDR2 are SGHTA and FQGNSA. The junction had 4 bases not matched to a gene; V was cut back by 3 bases and J by 0 bases. The CDR3 has 15 residues. The sequenced CDR3 bases are TGTGCCAGCAGCTTGGGGGGGGTGTACCAAGAGACC. Translation gives CASSLGGVYQET. The full CDR3 protein reads CASSLGGVYQETQYF. Looking up the rest from reference TRBV7-2 and TRBJ2-5 gives the full variable domain: GAGVSQSPSNKVTEKGKDVELRCDPISGHTALYWYRQSLGQGLEFLIYFQGNSAPDKSGLPSDRFSAERTGGSVSTLTIQRTQQEDSAVYLCASSLGGVYQETQYFGPGTRLLVL.

About this clone itself: Coverage ceases 3 residues before the CDR3 finishes, and the germline J gene fills in the end. The chain has TRBV20-1 and TRBJ2-3; 10 nucleotides line up with TRBD2. The CDR3 is made up of 14 amino acids. CDR1 and CDR2 (germline): DFQATT, SNEGSKA (reference sequence). This CDR3 is CSALDSGGQETQYF. The DNA read from the CDR3 is TGCAGTGCTTTAGATAGCGGGGGGCAAGAGACG.

As regards this clone: With the read ending 3 residues before the CDR3 end, the germline J gene is used to fill in that end. The chain has TRBV28 and TRBJ2-5, with 8 bases matching TRBD1. V lost 2 bases, J lost 5 bases, and 4 bases stayed unmatched. This CDR3 region has 14 residues. Germline CDR1 reads MDHEN; CDR2 reads SYDVKM. Partial CDR3 DNA: TGTGCCAGCAGTTTAGAGGACAGGGCGGAGACC. Translated: CASSLEDRAET. The entire CDR3 protein reads CASSLEDRAETQYF.

In the case of this clone: The read ends 3 residues before the CDR3 terminus; that terminus is restored from the germline J gene. The chain employs TRBV19 and TRBJ2-7; TRBD2 matches 8 bases. The trim removed 0 bases at V and 2 bases at J, leaving 3 bases unmatched. The CDR3 consists of 15 residues. CDR1 LNHDA and CDR2 SQIVND come from the germline V gene (reference sequence). The DNA read from the CDR3 is TGTGCCAGTAGTATAGAGGTAGCGGGGACCTACGAG. Translation: CASSIEVAGTYE. The full CDR3 protein reads CASSIEVAGTYEQYF.

The sequenced part of the CDR3 DNA is TGTGCCAGTAGTATGATTAGCTTAGGAGAGACG. Translation: CASSMISLGET. The full CDR3 protein reads CASSMISLGETQYF. V is TRBV19 and J is TRBJ2-3; unclear D gene. The read falls 3 residues short of the CDR3 end, and the missing part is taken from the germline J gene. This CDR3 is built from 14 residues. Germline V CDR1 and CDR2: LNHDA, SQIVND (reference sequence).

Its frequency marks this clone as medium-sized (0.01 to 0.1%). The sequenced fragment ends 3 residues before the CDR3 boundary, so the rest is inferred from the germline J gene. The chain employs TRBV19 and TRBJ2-7; perhaps TRBD1 as D (6 bases). Trimming cost V 4 bases and J 3 bases, with 10 bases left between them. The CDR3 spans 13 residues. Per germline, CDR1 LNHDA and CDR2 SQIVND (reference sequence). CDR3 DNA (partial): TGTGCCAGTAGTAGGACAGTGAGCTACGAG. This codes for CASSRTVSYE. The entire CDR3 reads CASSRTVSYEQYF. The whole variable domain, filled in from reference TRBV19 and TRBJ2-7, reads DGGITQSPKYLFRKEGQNVTLSCEQNLNHDAMYWYRQDPGQGLRLIYYSQIVNDFQKGDIAEGYSVSREKKESFPLTVTSAQKNPTAFYLCASSRTVSYEQYFGPGTRLTVT.

For this clone: Read coverage stops 3 residues before the CDR3 terminus; the germline J gene supplies the remainder. The chain combines TRBV20-1 with TRBJ2-5, with D possibly being TRBD1 (7 bases). The length of the CDR3 is 14 residues. Trimming pared 3 bases from V and 3 bases from J, leaving 14 bases between. In germline, CDR1 is DFQATT, CDR2 SNEGSKA (reference sequence). CDR3 loop: CSASGGQLEETQYF. The DNA read from the CDR3 is TGCAGTGCTAGCGGGGGACAGCTTGAAGAGACC.

As concerns this clone: The observed sequence ends 3 residues before the CDR3 terminus, with the missing tail filled in from the germline J gene. The chain has TRBV20-1 and TRBJ2-1, with 10 bases lining up with TRBD2. This CDR3 is built from 14 residues. Trimming took 3 bases from V and 8 from J; bases not matched to a gene: 7. Germline V gene sequence: CDR1 DFQATT, CDR2 SNEGSKA (reference sequence). CDR3 bases read: TGCAGTGCTAGTGCTAGCGGGAGTCCCGATGAG. Protein: CSASASGSPDE. The whole CDR3 reads CSASASGSPDEQFF.

For this clone: The read comes to an end 3 residues before the CDR3 does, leaving the germline J gene to fill in the end. The gene calls are TRBV5-1 and TRBJ1-1; possibly TRBD1 for D (5 bases). CDR1 is SGHRS, CDR2 YFSETQ, per germline. This CDR3 comprises 16 residues. Trimming pared 0 bases from V and 0 bases from J, leaving 12 bases between. Incomplete CDR3 DNA: TGCGCCAGCAGCTTGGGTCAGGGTTATATGAACACTGAA. It yields the protein CASSLGQGYMNTE. Given in full, the CDR3 is CASSLGQGYMNTEAFF.

With regard to this clone: The read stops 3 residues short of the end of the CDR3; the missing end is completed from the germline J gene. V usage is TRBV5-1 and J usage is TRBJ1-4; TRBD1 matches 9 bases. Germline lookup yields CDR1 SGHRS and CDR2 YFSETQ. J gave up 8 bases and V 2 bases, and 7 bases lay outside the gene matches. The CDR3 loop spans 15 amino acids. CDR3 in amino acids: CASSFGTGLREKLFF. CDR3 DNA, as far as it was read: TGCGCCAGCAGCTTTGGGACAGGGTTACGGGAAAAA.

Frequency places this clone as medium-sized (0.01 to 0.1%). The read ends 3 residues shy of where the CDR3 ends; the end is completed using the germline J gene. The chain is built from TRBV5-6 and TRBJ1-6; D gene ambiguous. Trimming removed 4 bases at V and 10 bases at J, with 15 bases between. CDR3 length: 14 amino acids. Looked up from germline, CDR1 is SGHDT and CDR2 is YYEEEE. CDR3 region: CASSRRKTESPLHF. CDR3 DNA, as far as it was read: TGTGCCAGCAGCCGCAGAAAAACCGAATCACCC.

In regard to this clone: From the germline J gene comes the end of the CDR3, since the read stops 3 residues before it. The rearrangement uses TRBV29-1 and TRBJ1-2; D is unclear. CDR1 and CDR2 (germline): SQVTM, ANQGSEA. The CDR3 contains 13 residues. V lost 5 bases, J lost 0 bases, and 10 bases lay in between. The CDR3 reads CSVPPRTNYGYTF. The sequenced part of the CDR3 DNA is TGCAGCGTTCCCCCCAGGACTAACTATGGC.

The CDR3 bases that were read are TGTGCCACCACCCTCTATAACACAGATACG. Protein: CATTLYNTDT. Given in full, the CDR3 is CATTLYNTDTQYF. The V call is TRBV15, the J call TRBJ2-3; the D is unclear. The DNA ends 3 residues before the CDR3 does, and the rest of the CDR3 is filled in from the germline J gene. Germline loops: CDR1 LNHNV, CDR2 YYDKDF (reference sequence). The CDR3 extends over 13 amino acids. Trimming removed 7 bases at V and 2 bases at J, with 10 bases between.

To note about this clone: With the read ending 3 residues before the CDR3 end, the germline J gene is used to fill in that end. The V call is TRBV7-9, the J call TRBJ2-7; 11 nucleotides agree with TRBD2. The germline gives CDR1 SEHNR, CDR2 FQNEAQ (reference sequence). The CDR3 runs 15 residues. J was trimmed by 6 bases and V by 1 base; bases with no gene match: 5. The CDR3 reads CASSLGTSGPFEQYF. Partial CDR3 DNA: TGTGCCAGCAGCTTAGGGACTAGCGGGCCGTTCGAG.

As regards this clone: Read sequence stops 3 residues before the CDR3 end, and the germline J gene provides the missing end. In the same sample, other DNA sequences code for this CDR3. V gene TRBV12-3 or TRBV12-4 combines with J gene TRBJ2-2; 9 bases match TRBD2. V lost 3 bases to trimming and J lost 8 bases; unmatched junction nucleotides: 4. There are 14 residues in the CDR3. The CDR3 reads CASSLGLAGGELFF. The sequenced part of the CDR3 DNA is TGTGCCAGCAGTTTGGGGCTAGCGGGAGGGGAG.

The sequenced part of the CDR3 DNA is TGTGCCAGCAGTGAGACAGGGCGAGAGACC. Amino acid sequence: CASSETGRET. The full CDR3 reads CASSETGRETQYF. The chain couples TRBV6-4 to TRBJ2-5; 7 nucleotides agree with TRBD1. The read halts 3 residues ahead of the CDR3 end, with the missing end drawn from the germline J gene. CDR3 length equals 13 residues. With 3 bases clipped from V and 4 bases from J, the junction kept 2 bases outside the gene matches. Germline CDR1 and CDR2: MRHNA and SNTAGT.

As to this clone: The read finishes 3 residues shy of the CDR3 end, and the germline J gene is used to complete it. The chain is built from TRBV4-2 and TRBJ2-4, with D possibly TRBD1 on 5 matching bases. Germline V gene sequence: CDR1 LGHNA, CDR2 YNFKEQ. This CDR3 is built from 17 residues. V shed 6 bases and J shed 9 bases, with 27 bases lying between them. CDR3 DNA, as far as it was read: TGTGCCAGCAGTCAACGATCCCCAGGCACAGGAACACCCATT. This gives the protein CASSQRSPGTGTPI. The full CDR3 is CASSQRSPGTGTPIQYF.

About this clone: The read comes to an end 3 residues before the CDR3 does, leaving the germline J gene to fill in the end. This chain joins TRBV18 and TRBJ1-4; TRBD1 matches at 8 bases. CDR1 is KGHSH and CDR2 is LQKENI in the germline V gene. V lost 6 bases to trimming and J lost 8 bases; unmatched junction nucleotides: 8. The CDR3 runs to 14 residues. The CDR3 region is CASSTGVLDEKLFF. Partial CDR3 DNA: TGTGCCAGCTCGACAGGGGTTTTGGACGAAAAA. Variable domain in full (rest from reference TRBV18 and TRBJ1-4): NAGVMQNPRHLVRRRGQEARLRCSPMKGHSHVYWYRQLPEEGLKFMVYLQKENIIDESGMPKERFSAEFPKEGPSILRIQQVVRGDSAAYFCASSTGVLDEKLFFGSGTQLSVL.

Incomplete CDR3 DNA: TGTGCCAGCAGCTCCCAGGTCACAGGCTCCAGCTCCTACGAG. This encodes CASSSQVTGSSSYE. The complete CDR3 sequence is CASSSQVTGSSSYEQYF. The V and J genes are TRBV7-6 and TRBJ2-7; D is perhaps TRBD1 (5 bases). The read stops 3 residues short of the end of the CDR3; the missing end is completed from the germline J gene. V gave up 4 bases and J gave up 0 bases, with 19 bases separating them. The CDR3 has 17 residues. Germline V gene data show CDR1 as SGHVS and CDR2 as FNYEAQ. Complete variable domain (other parts from reference TRBV7-6 and TRBJ2-7): GAGVSQSPRYKVTKRGQDVALRCDPISGHVSLYWYRQALGQGPEFLTYFNYEAQQDKSGLPNDRFSAERPEGSISTLTIQRTEQRDSAMYRCASSSQVTGSSSYEQYFGPGTRLTVT.

A word on this clone: The CDR3 is cut off 3 residues early in the read; its end comes from the germline J gene. The chain is built from TRBV5-1 and TRBJ2-3, with D perhaps matching TRBD2 (5 bases). The CDR3 extends over 12 amino acids. Germline CDR1 reads SGHRS; CDR2 reads YFSETQ. V shed 3 bases and J shed 6 bases, with 8 bases lying between them. CDR3 DNA, as far as it was read: TGCGCCAGCAGCTCGGACTTGGATACG. Translated: CASSSDLDT. The complete CDR3 reads CASSSDLDTQYF.

Details on this clone: The CDR3 end is not reached by the read, which stops 3 residues before it; the germline J gene fills it in. This chain uses TRBV5-6 with TRBJ2-3; D remains ambiguous. CDR3 length equals 11 residues. Trimming took 0 bases from V and 8 from J, leaving 4 bases between them. Germline lookup yields CDR1 SGHDT and CDR2 YYEEEE. CDR3: CASSLGLTQYF. CDR3 DNA (partial): TGTGCCAGCAGCTTGGGACTTACG. The variable domain in full, completed from reference TRBV5-6 and TRBJ2-3, reads DAGVTQSPTHLIKTRGQQVTLRCSPKSGHDTVSWYQQALGQGPQFIFQYYEEEERQRGNFPDRFSGHQFPNYSSELNVNALLLGDSALYLCASSLGLTQYFGPGTRLTVL.